What follows are 20 T cell receptor beta chains derived from one specimen sequenced in a study of shared clonotypes between healthy human individuals. Here immunoSEQ multiplex PCR was the method, and the copy in TCRdb shows in-frame clones only, minus some. Of about 680,000 clones listed, about 90% were seen once; the top ten hold 24%. Naive CD8 cells comprised CD45RO-negative, CCR7-positively selected cells, excluding terminally differentiated effector memory CD45RA+ cells. The sequenced sample was naive CD8+ T cells sorted from blood. These receptor sequences come from a man between 25 and 39 years old in good health.

At least ten counts were recorded for this clone. The chain recombines TRBV9 with TRBJ2-2; unclear D gene. The germline V gene has CDR1 SGDLS and CDR2 YYNGEE. V shed 3 bases and J shed 7 bases, with 13 bases lying between them. The CDR3 spans 14 residues. The CDR3 loop is CASSARMVGGELFF. The CDR3 DNA reads as TGTGCCAGCAGCGCCCGAATGGTTGGCGGGGAGCTGTTTTTT.

The V call is TRBV28, the J call TRBJ1-5; D remains unclear. With 6 bases removed from V and 6 bases from J, the gap between germline ends came to 18 bases. The CDR3 covers 15 residues. The germline CDR1 and CDR2 sequences are MDHEN and SYDVKM. CDR3 sequence reads: CASRGGVFHRQPQHF. For the CDR3, the DNA is TGTGCCAGCAGGGGAGGAGTGTTTCATCGTCAGCCCCAGCATTTT.

V gene TRBV7-9 combines with J gene TRBJ1-2, with D unclear. Per the germline V gene, CDR1 is SEHNR and CDR2 is FQNEAQ (reference sequence). The V end was cut by 3 bases, the J end by 6 bases, with 11 bases between. This CDR3 has 13 residues. The CDR3 here is CASSFPGIDGYTF. In DNA, the CDR3 is TGTGCCAGCAGCTTCCCAGGAATAGATGGCTACACCTTC.

The chain combines TRBV2 with TRBJ2-5, with 8 nucleotides matching TRBD2. V lost 2 bases and J lost 4; bases outside the gene matches: 9. Germline lookup yields CDR1 SNHLY and CDR2 FYNNEI. This CDR3 is built from 16 residues. CDR3 DNA sequence: TGTGCCAGCAGTGAAATCGCGGGAGGTCCCTTAGAGACCCAGTACTTC. Its protein is CASSEIAGGPLETQYF.

This chain joins TRBV2 and TRBJ2-7, with 9 bases identical to TRBD1. Germline trimming cut 5 bases from V and 3 bases from J; bases unmatched to any gene: 8. CDR3 length equals 15 residues. The germline gives CDR1 SNHLY, CDR2 FYNNEI. This CDR3 is CASSIPGTGIYEQYF. CDR3 nucleotide sequence: TGTGCCAGCAGTATCCCCGGGACAGGGATCTACGAGCAGTACTTC. The full variable domain, its missing parts supplied by reference TRBV2 and TRBJ2-7, is EPEVTQTPSHQVTQMGQEVILRCVPISNHLYFYWYRQILGQKVEFLVSFYNNEISEKSEIFDDQFSVERPDGSNFTLKIRSTKLEDSAMYFCASSIPGTGIYEQYFGPGTRLTVT.

The rearrangement joins TRBV5-6 to TRBJ2-5; D gene ambiguous. Germline V gene data show CDR1 as SGHDT and CDR2 as YYEEEE. There are 13 residues in the CDR3. The V end lost 4 bases, the J end lost 5 bases, and 12 bases lay between the germline ends. CDR3 DNA sequence: TGTGCCAGCAGCCTGGCCGGTACGGAGACCCAGTACTTC. Amino acids: CASSLAGTETQYF.

The chain has TRBV7-2 and TRBJ2-2, with D possibly matching TRBD1 (5 bases). This CDR3 has 12 residues. Germline CDR1 reads SGHTA; CDR2 reads FQGNSA. Trimming cost V 4 bases and J 6 bases, with 6 bases left between them. The CDR3 spells CASSSRAGELFF. CDR3 nucleotide sequence: TGTGCCAGCAGCTCCAGGGCCGGGGAGCTGTTTTTT.

The chain couples TRBV30 to TRBJ1-1; 9 bases fit TRBD1. The J segment lost 4 bases and the V segment lost 0 bases, leaving 3 bases of the junction unmatched. Germline CDR1 reads GTSNPN; CDR2 reads SVGIG (reference sequence). This CDR3 contains 14 residues. DNA of the CDR3: TGTGCCTGGAGTGTCGGGACAGGGTTCACTGAAGCTTTCTTT. This sequence encodes CAWSVGTGFTEAFF.

The table lists this clone with a count of one. The V and J genes are TRBV13 and TRBJ2-5, with 9 bases aligning to TRBD1. The CDR3 loop spans 14 amino acids. With V trimmed by 5 bases and J by 5 bases, 6 bases remained unmatched. The germline V gene has CDR1 PRHDT and CDR2 FYEKMQ (reference sequence). DNA for the CDR3: TGTGCCAGCAGCCCCCCGGGACAGGGTGAGACCCAGTACTTC. Translation: CASSPPGQGETQYF.

The gene calls are TRBV15 and TRBJ2-2; 7 bases map to TRBD1. From germline, CDR1 is LNHNV and CDR2 YYDKDF (reference sequence). Trimming at V came to 5 bases and at J to 4 bases, leaving 10 bases not matched to a gene. The CDR3 length is 16 residues. CDR3 in amino acids: CATSARDRTSTGELFF. CDR3 nucleotides: TGTGCCACCAGCGCGAGGGACAGAACGTCCACCGGGGAGCTGTTTTTT.

This clone occurred once. The chain combines TRBV2 with TRBJ2-5; 7 positions match TRBD1. Germline V gives CDR1 SNHLY, CDR2 FYNNEI. This CDR3 comprises 15 residues. V shed 6 bases and J 4 bases; nucleotides not matched to a gene: 11. The CDR3 nucleotides read TGTGCCAGCAGCACCGGGACAGTGCGACCAGAGACCCAGTACTTC. Translated, it gives CASSTGTVRPETQYF. The full variable domain, with the rest looked up from reference TRBV2 and TRBJ2-5, is EPEVTQTPSHQVTQMGQEVILRCVPISNHLYFYWYRQILGQKVEFLVSFYNNEISEKSEIFDDQFSVERPDGSNFTLKIRSTKLEDSAMYFCASSTGTVRPETQYFGPGTRLLVL.

This clone has only one observation. V gene TRBV7-9 combines with J gene TRBJ1-5; D is undetermined. V was cut by 2 bases and J by 0 bases, with 8 bases left in between. Per the germline V gene, CDR1 is SEHNR and CDR2 is FQNEAQ (reference sequence). CDR3 size: 15 residues. CDR3 sequence (DNA): TGTGCCAGCAGCTTAAACGGCGCTAGCAATCAGCCCCAGCATTTT. Its protein is CASSLNGASNQPQHF.

The chain links TRBV2 to TRBJ2-1; 9 bases fit TRBD1. Germline V gene data show CDR1 as SNHLY and CDR2 as FYNNEI. The CDR3 runs to 15 residues. V lost 11 bases and J lost 4; bases outside the gene matches: 12. CDR3 nucleotide sequence: TGTGCCGCCCAAAAAGGGACAGGGTTATACAATGAGCAGTTCTTC. Residues: CAAQKGTGLYNEQFF. The variable domain in full, with the rest retrieved from reference TRBV2 and TRBJ2-1, is EPEVTQTPSHQVTQMGQEVILRCVPISNHLYFYWYRQILGQKVEFLVSFYNNEISEKSEIFDDQFSVERPDGSNFTLKIRSTKLEDSAMYFCAAQKGTGLYNEQFFGPGTRLTVL.

The chain carries TRBV7-2 and TRBJ2-7, with D possibly being TRBD1 or TRBD2 (5 bases each). This CDR3 is 17 amino acids long. Germline V gene lookup returns CDR1 SGHTA and CDR2 FQGNSA. V shed 1 base and J shed 5 bases, with 21 bases lying between them. The DNA of the CDR3 is TGTGCCAGCAGCTTAGAAGGTCCCGGGACCCTTCGTAACGAGCAGTACTTC. This encodes CASSLEGPGTLRNEQYF.

CDR3 in amino acids: CASSLETSEYEQFF. The CDR3 DNA is TGCGCCAGCAGCTTGGAAACTAGCGAATATGAGCAGTTCTTC. This chain connects TRBV5-1 to TRBJ2-1, with TRBD2 matching over 7 bases. Germline CDR1 reads SGHRS; CDR2 reads YFSETQ. The V gene end was trimmed by 0 bases and the J gene end by 8 bases; junction bases not matched to a gene: 5. This CDR3 is built from 14 residues.

The chain recombines TRBV28 with TRBJ2-7; tentative D call: TRBD2 (6 bases). Germline-derived CDR1 and CDR2 are MDHEN and SYDVKM. The CDR3 is 15 amino acids. V lost 5 bases and J lost 1, with 15 bases in between. The CDR3 DNA reads as TGTGCCAGCAGTCCTCCTCTGGCGGGATCCTACGAGCAGTACTTC. Amino acids: CASSPPLAGSYEQYF.

The chain joins TRBV4-1 to TRBJ1-1; 8 nucleotides line up with TRBD1. This CDR3 region has 14 residues. Trimming at V came to 0 bases and at J to 7 bases, leaving 4 bases not matched to a gene. The germline CDR1 and CDR2 sequences are MGHRA and YSYEKL. CDR3 nucleotide sequence: TGCGCCAGCAGCCAAGAGGACAGGGCGTTTGAAGCTTTCTTT. As protein: CASSQEDRAFEAFF.

This CDR3 is CASSESGLPGNEQYF. The DNA of the CDR3 is TGTGCCAGCAGTGAATCTGGCCTCCCGGGTAACGAGCAGTACTTC. This sequence joins TRBV25-1 and TRBJ2-7; D is unclear. CDR1 is MGHDK and CDR2 is SYGVNS in the germline V gene. This CDR3 has 15 amino acids. V was cut by 1 base and J by 5 bases, with 15 bases left in between.

The rearrangement links TRBV7-9 to TRBJ2-7; 9 nucleotides match TRBD2. The CDR3 has 17 residues. Germline lookup yields CDR1 SEHNR and CDR2 FQNEAQ (reference sequence). V lost 2 bases to trimming and J lost 1 base; unmatched junction nucleotides: 9. For the CDR3, the DNA is TGTGCCAGCAGCTTATCTTGGGATAGCGGGAGATCCTACGAGCAGTACTTC. This encodes CASSLSWDSGRSYEQYF.

The rearrangement uses TRBV18 and TRBJ2-3; 8 bases are a match to TRBD2. Per the germline V gene, CDR1 is KGHSH and CDR2 is LQKENI. With 3 bases clipped from V and 3 bases from J, the junction kept 5 bases outside the gene matches. The CDR3 contains 15 residues. The CDR3 DNA sequence: TGTGCCAGCTCACCCCTGAGCGGGAGAACAGATACGCAGTATTTT. This gives the protein CASSPLSGRTDTQYF.